These 9 T cell receptor beta chains originate from one sample sequenced in a study of T cells in Graves' hyperthyroidism and ophthalmopathy. Template material for amplifying TCR beta CDR3 regions consisted of RNA transcripts. Carried out on the TCR CDR3, a first-round RT-PCR used the HTBI primer set. TCRdb re-called the multiplex PCR reads through MiXCR, storing one row per CDR3 protein. This table has fewer than 200,000 distinct CDR3 sequences, 17% appearing once. Sequenced input: blood. The source is a woman aged 50 to 65 with Graves' hyperthyroidism.

This clonotype has a count of ten or more. The CDR3 loop is CSARVSTEEAFF. The CDR3 DNA reads as TGCAGTGCTAGAGTGAGCACAGAAGAAGCTTTCTTT. The V call is TRBV20-1, the J call TRBJ1-1, with D unclear. Germline V CDR1 and CDR2: DFQATT, SNEGSKA (reference sequence). CDR3 length equals 12 residues. The V end lost 1 base, the J end lost 8 bases, and 11 bases lay between the germline ends.

At least ten counts were recorded for this clonotype. CDR3 amino acids: CASSPRQGRFTEAFF. CDR3 bases: TGTGCCAGCAGCCCGCGACAGGGAAGGTTTACTGAAGCTTTCTTT. The chain employs TRBV7-9 and TRBJ1-1, with 7 bases lining up with TRBD1. After removal of 5 bases from V and 5 bases from J, the junction contained 11 bases not matched to a gene. CDR1 and CDR2 (germline): SEHNR, FQNEAQ (reference sequence). This CDR3 has 15 residues.

CDR3 region: CASSPGGYYGYTF. The DNA of the CDR3 is TGTGCCAGCTCACCGGGGGGTTATTATGGCTACACCTTC. This chain connects TRBV18 to TRBJ1-2; TRBD1 might be the D (5 bases). The germline V gene encodes CDR1 KGHSH and CDR2 LQKENI. With 3 bases removed from V and 5 bases from J, the gap between germline ends came to 10 bases. The CDR3 contains 13 residues. The complete variable domain, with remaining parts taken from reference TRBV18 and TRBJ1-2, reads NAGVMQNPRHLVRRRGQEARLRCSPMKGHSHVYWYRQLPEEGLKFMVYLQKENIIDESGMPKERFSAEFPKEGPSILRIQQVVRGDSAAYFCASSPGGYYGYTFGSGTRLTVV.

This clonotype was observed many times. A much larger clone differs from this one at a single base, so this may be a read error. The chain couples TRBV7-2 to TRBJ2-1, with a tentative D call TRBD1 (5 bases). Trimming took off 5 bases at V and 0 bases at J, with 11 bases between the two ends. This CDR3 region has 15 residues. Germline assignment: CDR1 SGHTA and CDR2 FQGNSA. CDR3 bases: TGTGCCAGCAGCCCAGACAGAAGCTCCTACAATGAGCAGTTCTTC. Encoded protein: CASSPDRSSYNEQFF.

The gene calls are TRBV19 and TRBJ1-6, with D uncertain. CDR1 and CDR2 from the germline V gene are LNHDA and SQIVND (reference sequence). Trimming took off 7 bases at V and 8 bases at J, with 15 bases between the two ends. The CDR3 runs 14 residues. This CDR3 reads CASKPAGLDSPLHF. The CDR3 DNA sequence: TGTGCCAGTAAACCAGCGGGGTTGGATTCACCCCTCCACTTT.

In this sample, this clonotype turned up many times. The rearrangement links TRBV7-2 to TRBJ2-2, with 9 bases fitting TRBD2. In germline, CDR1 is SGHTA, CDR2 FQGNSA. CDR3 length equals 17 residues. J lost 4 bases, V lost 0 bases, and 6 bases had no gene match. The CDR3 DNA follows: TGTGCCAGCAGCTTAGCGTGGGTAGCGGGGGCCACCGGGGAGCTGTTTTTT. Protein product: CASSLAWVAGATGELFF.

This sequence joins TRBV4-1 and TRBJ2-7, with D unclear. V was pared by 0 bases and J by 3 bases, with 12 bases between. Germline CDR1 MGHRA, CDR2 YSYEKL. The CDR3 has 15 amino acids. The CDR3: CASSQDLAEIYEQYF. In DNA form, the CDR3 reads TGCGCCAGCAGCCAAGACTTGGCAGAGATCTACGAGCAGTACTTC.

This clonotype was recorded many times. This rearrangement joins TRBV28 to TRBJ1-1; no reliable D call. Germline V lookup: CDR1 MDHEN, CDR2 SYDVKM. V lost 6 bases and J lost 10, with 18 bases in between. This CDR3 region has 13 residues. DNA for the CDR3: TGTGCCAGCAGGTCGGACGAAACGGCGGGAGCTTTCTTT. This encodes CASRSDETAGAFF.

The chain uses TRBV14 and TRBJ2-5; D is undetermined. Germline V gene lookup returns CDR1 SGHDN and CDR2 FVKESK. Trimming stripped 0 bases from V and 2 bases from J, with 13 bases between. This CDR3 region has 16 residues. The CDR3 region is CASSQEGTVAQETQYF. As DNA, the CDR3 is TGTGCCAGCAGCCAAGAGGGAACGGTCGCACAAGAGACCCAGTACTTC.